These T cell receptor beta chains were read from a single sample in a study of T cell repertoires in cytomegalovirus infection. TCRdb analysed the reads with MiXCR anew, one entry per CDR3 protein. This repertoire shows fewer than 550,000 distinct CDR3 sequences, 26% found once; its top ten account for less than 15%. Input material: PBMCs. All receptors derive from a human donor in good health (CMV status not recorded). Some clones in this sample may be carry-over from other donors' samples. The conserved cysteine and the conserved F or W are not part of the CDR3 here.

V gene,J gene,CDR3 protein
TRBV7-8,TRBJ2-5,ANTLGRFQETQY
TRBV12-3/TRBV12-4,TRBJ2-2,ASSFAGPGRGNTGELF
TRBV19,TRBJ2-2,ASSRVLAGTGELF
TRBV7-2,TRBJ2-7,ASKQARSSYEQY
TRBV6-2/TRBV6-3,TRBJ1-1,ASRPPSDLNTEAF
TRBV7-8,TRBJ2-1,ASSTAGSSYNEQF
TRBV7-2,TRBJ1-1,ASSSEGSGGGTEAF
TRBV20-1,TRBJ2-1,SAREGALRTTLDEQF
TRBV7-9,TRBJ1-2,ASSPGEVRDGYT
TRBV29-1,TRBJ2-1,SVEPTPRGSNEQF
TRBV7-9,TRBJ1-5,ASSLIGPNQPQH
TRBV6-5,TRBJ2-1,ASSRPVELAPPGGEQF
TRBV7-8,TRBJ1-2,ASSRGTPGRHGYT
TRBV12-3/TRBV12-4,TRBJ1-6,ASSLRVDSPLH
TRBV7-2,TRBJ1-6,ASSSQQGRGSPLH
TRBV11-3,TRBJ2-1,ASSPRGVRGDNEQF
TRBV7-8,TRBJ1-4,ASSLVGGPGEKLF
TRBV11-2,TRBJ2-6,ASSLGAILRPGANVLT
TRBV19,TRBJ2-7,ASRMGGTGTEQY
TRBV11-3,TRBJ2-1,ASSLGPLSDEQF
TRBV6-4,TRBJ2-1,ASSDSLRFPNEQF
TRBV12-3/TRBV12-4,TRBJ2-1,ASSSDRGRRNEQF
TRBV27,TRBJ2-1,ASSFELAGRDEQF
TRBV19,TRBJ1-5,ASSMTDNQPQH
TRBV24-1,TRBJ2-2,ATSDHFTGELF
TRBV7-9,TRBJ2-7,ASAQYEQY
TRBV28,TRBJ2-5,ASSSPGLAAYQY
TRBV15,TRBJ2-1,ATSRISGTGSYNEQF
TRBV27,TRBJ1-2,ASSLSHRENGYT
TRBV6-5,TRBJ1-1,ASTQGGVRTEAF
TRBV7-9,TRBJ2-7,ASSLDVWKY
TRBV7-8,TRBJ2-7,ASSLGTPYEQY